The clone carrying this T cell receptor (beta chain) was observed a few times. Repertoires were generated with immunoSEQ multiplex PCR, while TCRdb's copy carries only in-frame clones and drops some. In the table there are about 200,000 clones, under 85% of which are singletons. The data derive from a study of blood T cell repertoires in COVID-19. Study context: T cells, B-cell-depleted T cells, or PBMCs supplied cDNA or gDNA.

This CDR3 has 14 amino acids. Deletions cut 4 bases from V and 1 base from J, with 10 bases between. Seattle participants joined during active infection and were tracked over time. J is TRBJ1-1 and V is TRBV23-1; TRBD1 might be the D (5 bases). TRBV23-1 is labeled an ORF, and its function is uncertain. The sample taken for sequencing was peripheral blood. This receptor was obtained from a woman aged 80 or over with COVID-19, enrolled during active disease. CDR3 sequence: CASSLGTANTEAFF. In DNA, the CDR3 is TGCGCCAGCAGTCTTGGGACTGCGAACACTGAAGCTTTCTTT.